Following are 26 T cell receptor beta chains from one sample sequenced in a study of T cell responses to AZD1222 COVID-19 vaccine. Method: immunoSEQ multiplex PCR; TCRdb's copy keeps in-frame clones and lacks some. Among approximately 190,000 clones, 92% were seen once, and the ten largest hold 1% to 1.5%. The sample here was peripheral blood, taken on day 0 of AZD1222 vaccination. These receptor sequences come from an adult in good health.

The V and J genes are TRBV18 and TRBJ1-4; tentatively, D is TRBD1 (6 bases). V lost 2 bases and J lost 3, with 10 bases in between. Germline CDR1 is KGHSH and CDR2 is LQKENI. The length of the CDR3 is 15 residues. CDR3 bases: TGTGCCAGCTCACCAAGAAAGGGGGCTAATGAAAAACTGTTTTTT. Its protein is CASSPRKGANEKLFF.

The V and J genes are TRBV25-1 and TRBJ1-5; no clear D gene. There are 14 residues in the CDR3. Germline V gene sequence: CDR1 MGHDK, CDR2 SYGVNS. Trimming pared 2 bases from V and 3 bases from J, leaving 8 bases between. The CDR3 bases are TGTGCCAGCAGTGAAGTCGGTTTCAATCAGCCCCAGCATTTT. Translation: CASSEVGFNQPQHF.

V gene TRBV3-1 (or the pseudogene TRBV3-2) combines with J gene TRBJ1-3; D uncertain. This CDR3 has 17 amino acids. The germline V gene encodes CDR1 LGHDT and CDR2 YNNKEL (reference sequence). Trimming left V 0 bases short and J 0 bases short, with 12 bases between. The CDR3 bases are TGTGCCAGCAGCCAAGAGTCGTGGGGTGACTCTGGAAACACCATATATTTT. It codes for CASSQESWGDSGNTIYF.

This clone occurred once. The genes are TRBV5-8 and TRBJ1-5; perhaps TRBD1 as D (6 bases). The germline V gene encodes CDR1 SGHTS and CDR2 YDEGEE. The V and J ends lost 3 bases and 6 bases respectively, with 13 bases between them. The CDR3 totals 14 residues. The CDR3 loop reads CASSSLQGLQPQHF. CDR3 DNA: TGTGCCAGCAGCTCGTTACAGGGACTTCAGCCCCAGCATTTT.

This clone has only one observation. V usage is TRBV3-1 (or the pseudogene TRBV3-2) and J usage is TRBJ1-1; D unresolved. Trimming removed 1 base from V and 10 bases from J, with 7 bases in between. Germline CDR1 is LGHDT and CDR2 is YNNKEL (reference sequence). This CDR3 has 11 amino acids. The CDR3 protein is CASSQGLAAFF. The CDR3 coding sequence is TGTGCCAGCAGCCAAGGGCTGGCAGCTTTCTTT.

This rearrangement joins TRBV7-2 to TRBJ1-1; a weak D match, TRBD1 (5 bases). The CDR3 loop spans 14 amino acids. V lost 4 bases and J lost 3, with 12 bases in between. Germline V gene sequence: CDR1 SGHTA, CDR2 FQGNSA. CDR3 region: CASSSGRGHTEAFF. CDR3 nucleotide sequence: TGTGCCAGCAGCTCCGGGAGGGGTCACACTGAAGCTTTCTTT.

This chain links TRBV5-5 with TRBJ1-1; perhaps TRBD1 as D (5 bases). The CDR3 loop spans 14 amino acids. The V end lost 2 bases, the J end lost 4 bases, and 12 bases lay between the germline ends. CDR1 and CDR2 (germline): SGHKS, YYEKEE (reference sequence). The CDR3 is CASSLQVRGTEAFF. In DNA, the CDR3 is TGTGCCAGCAGCTTACAGGTCCGTGGCACTGAAGCTTTCTTT.

This clone was counted only a few times. The V gene is TRBV5-1, the J gene TRBJ2-7; D is undetermined. The CDR3 runs to 12 residues. Germline CDR1 SGHRS, CDR2 YFSETQ. Trimming pared 1 base from V and 0 bases from J, leaving 2 bases between. The CDR3 is CASSLPSYEQYF. Written as DNA, the CDR3 is TGCGCCAGCAGCTTGCCCTCCTACGAGCAGTACTTC.

CDR3 protein: CASSPAESSYNEQFF. CDR3 DNA: TGCGCCAGCAGCCCCGCCGAGAGCTCCTACAATGAGCAGTTCTTC. The rearrangement uses TRBV5-1 and TRBJ2-1, with unresolved D. The CDR3 is 15 amino acids. Germline values: CDR1 SGHRS, CDR2 YFSETQ. Trimming cost V 4 bases and J 0 bases, with 11 bases left between them.

The chain uses TRBV19 and TRBJ1-2, with D tentatively TRBD1 (5 bases). Looked up from germline, CDR1 is LNHDA and CDR2 is SQIVND (reference sequence). The CDR3 spans 13 residues. The V gene lost 7 bases and the J gene lost 8 bases, with 17 bases spanning the gap. DNA for the CDR3: TGTGCCAGTAACCAGGGCCTGTGGGAAGGCTACACCTTC. This encodes CASNQGLWEGYTF.

The chain is built from TRBV19 and TRBJ2-3; D perhaps matches TRBD2 (6 bases). Trimming took off 6 bases at V and 2 bases at J, with 18 bases between the two ends. This CDR3 comprises 16 residues. CDR1 LNHDA and CDR2 SQIVND come from the germline V gene (reference sequence). Here the CDR3 DNA reads TGTGCCAGTAGCATGGGAGACGGGGGAATCACAGATACGCAGTATTTT. This translates into CASSMGDGGITDTQYF.

This sequence joins TRBV7-2 and TRBJ1-2; 7 bases match TRBD1. J was trimmed by 6 bases and V by 5 bases; bases with no gene match: 9. The germline gives CDR1 SGHTA, CDR2 FQGNSA. The CDR3 covers 14 residues. Written as DNA, the CDR3 is TGTGCCAGCAGCCCCCGACAGGGCCGGGATGGCTACACCTTC. It yields the protein CASSPRQGRDGYTF. The full variable domain, its missing parts supplied by reference TRBV7-2 and TRBJ1-2, is GAGVSQSPSNKVTEKGKDVELRCDPISGHTALYWYRQSLGQGLEFLIYFQGNSAPDKSGLPSDRFSAERTGGSVSTLTIQRTQQEDSAVYLCASSPRQGRDGYTFGSGTRLTVV.

The rearrangement joins TRBV5-1 to TRBJ1-2; D is uncertain. The V gene's germline CDR1 is SGHRS and CDR2 YFSETQ. The CDR3 sequence is 13 residues long. The V end lost 0 bases, the J end lost 8 bases, and 11 bases lay between the germline ends. The chain's CDR3 is CASSLDNSHGYTF. The CDR3, as DNA: TGCGCCAGCAGCTTGGACAATTCCCACGGCTACACCTTC.

The chain uses TRBV19 and TRBJ1-5; no clear D gene. Germline V lookup: CDR1 LNHDA, CDR2 SQIVND (reference sequence). There are 20 residues in the CDR3. V was clipped by 3 bases and J by 0 bases, with 24 bases between them. The CDR3 here is CASSIQHRRRRNYSNQPQHF. The DNA for the CDR3 is TGTGCCAGTAGTATCCAACACAGACGGAGACGGAATTATAGCAATCAGCCCCAGCATTTT. Together with reference TRBV19 and TRBJ1-5, the CDR3 gives the full variable domain: DGGITQSPKYLFRKEGQNVTLSCEQNLNHDAMYWYRQDPGQGLRLIYYSQIVNDFQKGDIAEGYSVSREKKESFPLTVTSAQKNPTAFYLCASSIQHRRRRNYSNQPQHFGDGTRLSIL.

This clone was seen just once. The CDR3 region is CASSQVNNSPLHF. The CDR3 DNA reads as TGTGCCAGCAGCCAAGTCAATAATTCACCCCTCCACTTT. The chain combines TRBV3-1 (or the pseudogene TRBV3-2) with TRBJ1-6; D is undetermined. Deletions cut 1 base from V and 5 bases from J, with 3 bases between. CDR1 is LGHDT and CDR2 is YNNKEL in the germline V gene (reference sequence). The CDR3 spans 13 residues.

This clone was observed a handful of times. This chain uses TRBV6-5 with TRBJ1-2; 9 nucleotides line up with TRBD1. The CDR3 sequence is 13 residues long. The V segment lost 6 bases and the J segment 9 bases; nucleotides outside the gene matches: 8. Germline assignment: CDR1 MNHEY and CDR2 SVGAGI. The DNA of the CDR3 is TGTGCCAGCAGAAGGGGACAGGGCATCAGCTACACCTTC. Translation gives CASRRGQGISYTF.

V is TRBV4-1 and J is TRBJ1-2, with D possibly being TRBD1 (6 bases). Germline CDR1 and CDR2: MGHRA and YSYEKL. V shed 8 bases and J shed 4 bases, with 17 bases lying between them. The CDR3 extends over 14 amino acids. CDR3 nucleotide sequence: TGCGCCAGCGCCCCGACAGGTCCCGGCTATGGCTACACCTTC. As protein: CASAPTGPGYGYTF.

V is TRBV28 and J is TRBJ1-3; a weak D match, TRBD1 (5 bases). Trimming stripped 3 bases from V and 4 bases from J, with 13 bases between. The CDR3 spans 15 residues. The germline V gene has CDR1 MDHEN and CDR2 SYDVKM. The CDR3 coding sequence is TGTGCCAGCAGTTTCCGGAGGGGAAAAGGAAACACCATATATTTT. Its protein is CASSFRRGKGNTIYF.

V is TRBV5-4 and J is TRBJ1-1, with no clear D. The CDR3 extends over 17 amino acids. Trimming shortened V by 2 bases and J by 10 bases, and 27 bases separated the two germline ends. From germline, CDR1 is SGHNT and CDR2 YYREEE (reference sequence). The CDR3 spells CASSFGGQGGYTIGAFF. DNA for the CDR3: TGTGCCAGCAGCTTTGGAGGTCAAGGTGGTTATACTATTGGAGCTTTCTTT.

The chain has TRBV12-3 or TRBV12-4 and TRBJ1-2; 10 bases match TRBD1. J was trimmed by 8 bases and V by 6 bases; bases with no gene match: 6. The CDR3 consists of 13 residues. CDR3 DNA sequence: TGTGCCAGCAGGAGGGGGACAGGGGACGGCTACACCTTC. It is translated as CASRRGTGDGYTF.

V is TRBV6-5 and J is TRBJ1-2, with no clear D. Germline V gene data show CDR1 as MNHEY and CDR2 as SVGAGI. V lost 7 bases, J lost 2 bases, and 11 bases lay in between. The CDR3 has 13 amino acids. The CDR3 nucleotides read TGTGCCAGCATATCGGCAGTCAACTATGGCTACACCTTC. This codes for CASISAVNYGYTF.

About this clone itself: Other DNA sequences in this sample translate to the same CDR3. The V and J genes are TRBV29-1 and TRBJ1-1; tentative D call: TRBD1 (5 bases). Germline V lookup: CDR1 SQVTM, CDR2 ANQGSEA. Deletions cut 6 bases from V and 1 base from J, with 6 bases between. CDR3 length equals 11 residues. This chain's CDR3 is CSVDRNTEAFF. DNA of the CDR3: TGCAGCGTAGACAGGAACACTGAAGCTTTCTTT.

The CDR3 here is CAISDKGLDYEQYF. DNA for the CDR3: TGTGCCATCAGTGACAAGGGATTGGACTACGAGCAGTACTTC. The chain combines TRBV10-3 with TRBJ2-7, with D hard to call. V was cut by 3 bases and J by 3 bases, with 12 bases left in between. Germline values: CDR1 ENHRY, CDR2 SYGVKD. The CDR3 loop spans 14 amino acids.

This chain joins TRBV2 and TRBJ2-1; D uncertain. Germline loops: CDR1 SNHLY, CDR2 FYNNEI. The CDR3 spans 11 residues. The V and J ends lost 7 bases and 9 bases respectively, with 10 bases between them. The CDR3 loop is CASTLSAEQFF. The DNA for the CDR3 is TGTGCCAGCACCCTATCGGCTGAGCAGTTCTTC. The variable domain in full, completed from reference TRBV2 and TRBJ2-1, reads EPEVTQTPSHQVTQMGQEVILRCVPISNHLYFYWYRQILGQKVEFLVSFYNNEISEKSEIFDDQFSVERPDGSNFTLKIRSTKLEDSAMYFCASTLSAEQFFGPGTRLTVL.

This chain connects TRBV15 to TRBJ1-1; D call uncertain. The CDR3 has 14 amino acids. Per germline, CDR1 LNHNV and CDR2 YYDKDF (reference sequence). V dropped 5 bases and J dropped 3 bases, with 13 bases sitting between them. The CDR3 reads CATSSGEAHTEAFF. As DNA, the CDR3 is TGTGCCACCAGCTCTGGGGAGGCCCACACTGAAGCTTTCTTT.

The gene calls are TRBV7-2 and TRBJ2-1; TRBD1 agrees at 9 bases. The CDR3 consists of 15 residues. V lost 3 bases to trimming and J lost 5 bases; unmatched junction nucleotides: 5. Germline loops: CDR1 SGHTA, CDR2 FQGNSA. The CDR3, as DNA: TGTGCCAGCAGCTTCGACAGGGGGGGACACAATGAGCAGTTCTTC. It codes for CASSFDRGGHNEQFF.